Below, one T cell receptor (beta chain) is given with its context. Under the authors' procedure: Amplification of reference gene primers was used by the study to estimate nucleated cell counts. The assay was immunoSEQ multiplex PCR, and TCRdb's table has in-frame clones only and misses some. V and J calls and clone size are copied from that table; D and trimming were computed from the DNA. This repertoire shows roughly 160,000 clones, roughly 93% found once; its top ten account for 4.5% to 5%. The data are from a study of blood T cell repertoires in COVID-19. About the research overall: Acute and convalescent COVID-19 specimens originated in the United States, Italy and Spain. PBMCs, B-cell-depleted T cells, or T cells provided the cDNA or gDNA that made up the material.

The sample taken for sequencing was peripheral blood. The receptor comes from a man between 18 and 29 years old with COVID-19, enrolled during active disease.

DNA for the CDR3: TGTGCCAGCAGTTCCCACTCCTACGAGCAGTACTTC. This gives the protein CASSSHSYEQYF. The chain combines TRBV28 with TRBJ2-7; D is unresolved. The CDR3 contains 12 residues. Germline V CDR1 and CDR2: MDHEN, SYDVKM. Deletions cut 4 bases from V and 0 bases from J, with 4 bases between. The whole variable domain, filled in from reference TRBV28 and TRBJ2-7, reads DVKVTQSSRYLVKRTGEKVFLECVQDMDHENMFWYRQDPGLGLRLIYFSYDVKMKEKGDIPEGYSVSREKKERFSLILESASTNQTSMYLCASSSHSYEQYFGPGTRLTVT.